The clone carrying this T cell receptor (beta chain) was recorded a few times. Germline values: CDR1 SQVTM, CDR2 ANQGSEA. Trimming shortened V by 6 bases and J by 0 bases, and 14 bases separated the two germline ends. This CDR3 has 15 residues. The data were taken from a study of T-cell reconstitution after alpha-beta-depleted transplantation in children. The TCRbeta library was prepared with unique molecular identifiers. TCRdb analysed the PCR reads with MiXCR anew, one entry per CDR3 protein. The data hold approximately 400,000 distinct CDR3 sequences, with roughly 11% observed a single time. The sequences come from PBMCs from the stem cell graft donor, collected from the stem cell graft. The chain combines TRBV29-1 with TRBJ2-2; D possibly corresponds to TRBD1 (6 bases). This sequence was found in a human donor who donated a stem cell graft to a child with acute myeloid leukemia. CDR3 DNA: TGCAGCGTATGGGGATACAGGGCGAACACCGGGGAGCTGTTTTTT. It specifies CSVWGYRANTGELFF.